These T cell receptor beta chains were read from a single sample in a study of early T cells in non-severe SARS-CoV-2 infection. TCRdb processed the 5' RACE reads anew with MiXCR; each CDR3 protein has one entry. The data show roughly 69,000 distinct CDR3 sequences, more than 8.5% seen once. The material was whole blood, obtained at baseline. The receptors stem from an adult who was a healthcare worker with PCR-confirmed SARS-CoV-2 infection or an uninfected control (not recorded which). The CDR3 runs from the conserved cysteine through the conserved F or W. A D gene is named only where the DNA matches it firmly. Some rows have no size entry. The others give once, few or many, or a class for an expanded clone.

D gene,clone size,J gene,V gene,CDR3 DNA,CDR3 protein
-,few,TRBJ2-2,TRBV7-9,TGTGCCAGCAGCCCAAGGATGGAAGGGACCGGGGAGCTGTTTTTT,CASSPRMEGTGELFF
-,-,TRBJ2-3,TRBV6-2/TRBV6-3,TGTGCCAGCAGTGCCCAACTAGGTACAACAGATACGCAGTATTTT,CASSAQLGTTDTQYF
TRBD2,few,TRBJ2-2,TRBV27,TGTGCCAGCAGGCCGGGACTAGCGGGAGGGCCGAACACCGGGGAGCTGTTTTTT,CASRPGLAGGPNTGELFF
-,-,TRBJ1-2,TRBV28,TGTGCCAGCAGTCCCCTTCTGAGGACAAGGGGGTCTAACTATGGCTACACCTTC,CASSPLLRTRGSNYGYTF
TRBD2,many,TRBJ2-1,TRBV19,TGTGCCAGTAGTATAGTCAGCGGGAGGGCCTACAATGAGCAGTTCTTC,CASSIVSGRAYNEQFF
-,many,TRBJ1-5,TRBV7-2,TGTGCCAGCAGCCCCTGGGTAACGTCGAATCAGCCCCAGCATTTT,CASSPWVTSNQPQHF
TRBD1,-,TRBJ2-2,TRBV12-3/TRBV12-4,TGTGCCAGCAGTTTTGCCGGGACAGGGAGCACCGGGGAGCTGTTTTTT,CASSFAGTGSTGELFF
-,-,TRBJ2-3,TRBV29-1,TGCAGCGTTGGGGTATCTGGCACAGATACGCAGTATTTT,CSVGVSGTDTQYF
TRBD1,few,TRBJ2-7,TRBV10-3,TGTGCCATCAGACTGACAGGGGGTCCCTACGAGCAGTACTTC,CAIRLTGGPYEQYF
TRBD2,-,TRBJ2-7,TRBV7-2,TGTGCCAGCAGCTTATTTGTCGCGGGAGCTTCCTACGAGCAGTACTTC,CASSLFVAGASYEQYF
TRBD1,many,TRBJ2-6,TRBV6-5,TGTGCCAGCAGAACAGGGGGCCTCCACTCTGGGGCCAACGTCCTGACTTTC,CASRTGGLHSGANVLTF
TRBD1,few,TRBJ2-7,TRBV11-2,TGTGCCAGCAGCGCGGGACAGGGGGACTACGAGCAGTACTTC,CASSAGQGDYEQYF
TRBD1,many,TRBJ2-1,TRBV6-2/TRBV6-3,TGTGCCAGCAGTTACAGGGACAGGGGGGATGAGCAGTTCTTC,CASSYRDRGDEQFF
-,few,TRBJ2-7,TRBV6-6,TGTGCCAGCAGTTACGAACTAGTCTCCTACGAGCAGTACTTC,CASSYELVSYEQYF
-,many,TRBJ2-7,TRBV4-3,TGCGCCAGCAGCCAGGGGATCAGGGCAAGCTCCTACGAGCAGTACTTC,CASSQGIRASSYEQYF
-,few,TRBJ1-1,TRBV6-2/TRBV6-3,TGTGCCAGCAGTTATGAGGGTACAACTGTTTTCTTT,CASSYEGTTVFF
-,few,TRBJ2-3,TRBV4-3,TGCGCCAGCAGCCAACAGGGGTCAGATACGCAGTATTTT,CASSQQGSDTQYF
-,many,TRBJ2-7,TRBV7-9,TGTGCCAGCAGCTTGGGCCAAAACCGAAGGGAGCAGTACTTC,CASSLGQNRREQYF
-,many,TRBJ2-5,TRBV7-3,TGTGCCAGCAGCTCCAAGGCAGGGTCAGAGACCCAGTACTTC,CASSSKAGSETQYF
TRBD2,-,TRBJ2-1,TRBV6-5,TGTGCCAGCAGTTTAGGGACTAGCTTTCACAATGAGCAGTTCTTC,CASSLGTSFHNEQFF
-,-,TRBJ2-7,TRBV28,TGTGCCAGCAGTCTAAAGCGACAGGGACTCCACGAGCAGTACTTC,CASSLKRQGLHEQYF
-,many,TRBJ1-1,TRBV30,TGTGCCTGGACGGGTCGGGGGAAGAACACTGAAGCTTTCTTT,CAWTGRGKNTEAFF
TRBD2,few,TRBJ2-1,TRBV11-3,TGTGCCAGCAGCTTACTGCGGGAGCCTGAAGAGCAGTTCTTC,CASSLLREPEEQFF
-,-,TRBJ1-1,TRBV15,TGTGCCACCAGCATTAAACAGGGAACGGGGAACACTGAAGCTTTCTTT,CATSIKQGTGNTEAFF
TRBD1,many,TRBJ2-7,TRBV6-2/TRBV6-3,TGTGCCAGCAGTTACCCCGGGACAGGAATTGGCGAGCAGTACTTC,CASSYPGTGIGEQYF
-,many,TRBJ1-2,TRBV2,TGTGCCAGCAGTGAGATGGCACCAGTAAACTATGGCTACACCTTC,CASSEMAPVNYGYTF
-,many,TRBJ1-6,TRBV2,TGTGCCGGGGGGGGAGCAGGGACGGATAATTCACCCCTCCACTTT,CAGGGAGTDNSPLHF
TRBD2,many,TRBJ2-5,TRBV20-1,TGCAGTGCCACGATAGCGGGAGGGTCCGGGACCCAGTACTTC,CSATIAGGSGTQYF
-,few,TRBJ2-3,TRBV6-6,TGTGCCAGCAGTTACTCGAAGGTCAGCACAGATACGCAGTATTTT,CASSYSKVSTDTQYF
-,few,TRBJ2-2,TRBV6-2/TRBV6-3,TGTGTCAGCAGTTACCCGTCGCGGGTATCCGGGGAGCTGTTTTTT,CVSSYPSRVSGELFF
-,many,TRBJ2-7,TRBV6-2/TRBV6-3,TGTGCCAGCAGTCCGATGCGGGAAAGGACCTACGAGCAGTACTTC,CASSPMRERTYEQYF
TRBD1,-,TRBJ1-1,TRBV28,TGTGCCAGCAGTTCCTTTTACAGGGGGGAAAGGACTGAAGCTTTCTTT,CASSSFYRGERTEAFF
-,many,TRBJ1-5,TRBV10-3,TGTGCCACGTCCCTCAGCAATCAGCCCCAGCATTTT,CATSLSNQPQHF
TRBD1,-,TRBJ1-2,TRBV29-1,TGCAGCGCCGGGACAGGGATTGGCTACACCTTC,CSAGTGIGYTF
TRBD2,many,TRBJ2-3,TRBV7-2,TGTGCCAGCAGCACCGGGACTAGTCCAGATACGCAGTATTTT,CASSTGTSPDTQYF
TRBD1,-,TRBJ1-3,TRBV29-1,TGCAGCGTTGAAACAGGGGGTCTTAGAAACACCATATATTTT,CSVETGGLRNTIYF
-,many,TRBJ1-2,TRBV12-3/TRBV12-4,TGTGCCAGCAGTTTGGCGAACTATGGCTACACCTTC,CASSLANYGYTF
TRBD2,many,TRBJ2-1,TRBV6-2/TRBV6-3,TGCGCCAGCAGTTACTCGTTAGCGGGAGGTTTCGGGGAGCAGTTCTTC,CASSYSLAGGFGEQFF
-,-,TRBJ1-2,TRBV29-1,TGCAGCTCACGGGACACCCGTGATGGCTACACCTTC,CSSRDTRDGYTF
-,many,TRBJ1-5,TRBV3-1,TGTGCCAGCAGCCAATCCCAAGTGGGGCAGCCCCAGCATTTT,CASSQSQVGQPQHF
TRBD1,-,TRBJ2-1,TRBV6-2/TRBV6-3,TGTGCCAGCAGTTACTATGACAGGGTTGCCAACAATGAGCAGTTCTTC,CASSYYDRVANNEQFF
-,few,TRBJ2-2,TRBV28,TGTGCCAGCAGCCCCGGGTACACCGGGGAGCTGTTTTTT,CASSPGYTGELFF
-,many,TRBJ2-7,TRBV7-6,TGTGCCAGCAGCTTAGCATCGGGGCAAGACTACGAGCAGTACTTC,CASSLASGQDYEQYF
-,few,TRBJ2-3,TRBV9,TGTGCCAGCAGCGGACAGCGTGCTAGCACAGATACGCAGTATTTT,CASSGQRASTDTQYF
TRBD2,-,TRBJ2-3,TRBV28,TGTGCCAGCCCTCCTTCAAAAGCGGGAGTTGCCCCTGATACGCAGTATTTT,CASPPSKAGVAPDTQYF
TRBD2,-,TRBJ2-7,TRBV6-2/TRBV6-3,TGTGCCAGCAGTTGGACTAGCGGCCCCGGGGAGCAGTACTTC,CASSWTSGPGEQYF
-,-,TRBJ2-1,TRBV15,TGTGCCACCAGCGGATACAATGAGCAGTTCTTC,CATSGYNEQFF
TRBD2,many,TRBJ2-3,TRBV15,TGTGCCACCAGCGCGCCGGGGAGGGACCCGGATACGCAGTATTTT,CATSAPGRDPDTQYF
-,many,TRBJ2-3,TRBV20-1,TGCAGTGCTAGAGCAGACAGGTCCGGCACAGATACGCAGTATTTT,CSARADRSGTDTQYF
-,-,TRBJ2-3,TRBV24-1,TGTGCCACCAGTGAACCAGGGACAGATACGCAGTATTTT,CATSEPGTDTQYF
-,-,TRBJ2-3,TRBV7-3,TGTGCCAGCAGCCTCGGGACTGCAAGGTGGGATACGCAGTATTTT,CASSLGTARWDTQYF
TRBD1,medium-sized,TRBJ2-6,TRBV4-3,TGCGCCAGCAGCCAAGAGGCATTGGGACAGGGGGCCTCTGGGGCCAACGTCCTGACTTTC,CASSQEALGQGASGANVLTF
TRBD2,many,TRBJ2-2,TRBV6-2/TRBV6-3,TGTGCCAGCAGCCTGAGGCTAGCGGCCACGAACACCGGGGAGCTGTTTTTT,CASSLRLAATNTGELFF
TRBD1,-,TRBJ2-3,TRBV10-3,TGTGCCATCAATGGACAGGGGTCGGCCACAGATACGCAGTATTTT,CAINGQGSATDTQYF
-,many,TRBJ2-5,TRBV4-3,TGCGCCAGCAGCCAAGATAGTCAGGTGATCCAAGAGACCCAGTACTTC,CASSQDSQVIQETQYF